A selection of T cell receptor beta chains follows, all from one sample in a study of monozygotic twins with inflammatory bowel disease. TCRdb re-called the 5' RACE reads and shows each CDR3 protein once, DNA omitted. This table holds around 370,000 distinct CDR3 sequences. Input material: blood. The receptors here all came from a human donor with ulcerative colitis or Crohn's disease, or a healthy co-twin of an affected twin (not recorded which). CDR3s include the opening cysteine and the closing phenylalanine or tryptophan. The order of the fields is J gene, V gene, CDR3 protein.

TRBJ2-5 TRBV5-1 CASSFGRRGSGGLQETQYF
TRBJ1-1 TRBV15 CATSRDPERGTEAFF
TRBJ2-7 TRBV18 CASSPPSGSSYEQYF
TRBJ2-3 TRBV30 CAAPSLRIRRGGTDTQYF
TRBJ2-4 TRBV5-1 CASSLEGLWNIQYF
TRBJ2-3 TRBV5-1 CASSPARGDTQYF
TRBJ2-1 TRBV28 CASSSPLGLAGGVNEQFF
TRBJ1-2 TRBV27 CASSGQGNYGYTF
TRBJ1-4 TRBV7-2 CASSFLTGGGKLFF
TRBJ1-2 TRBV12-3/TRBV12-4 CASSLVVGNGYTF
TRBJ1-3 TRBV4-1 CASSQSKGGYSGNTIYF
TRBJ1-5 TRBV12-3/TRBV12-4 CASSARRAGQPQHF
TRBJ1-2 TRBV11-2 CASSPRGWSGDGYTF
TRBJ2-7 TRBV6-2/TRBV6-3 CASLAGWPQSYEQYF
TRBJ1-3 TRBV7-2 CASSPVSNSMGNTIYF
TRBJ2-1 TRBV5-6 CASSLGFLAGGRPNNEQFF
TRBJ1-1 TRBV7-3 CASSLGKPNTEAFF
TRBJ1-3 TRBV20-1 CSASVFGGLVGNTIYF
TRBJ1-1 TRBV28 CASSQWGTRAEAFF
TRBJ1-1 TRBV5-1 CASSTGQGGAEAFF